A single sample is the source of the 24 T cell receptor beta chains below, sequenced in a study of blood T cell repertoires in COVID-19 (dated by TCRdb to about 2020). Libraries came from the immunoSEQ multiplex PCR assay. TCRdb re-hosts the immuneACCESS table, in-frame sequences only. Its copies lack some clones; in the studies checked, an unresolved V gene accounts for under half of them, and the cause for the rest is not known. The sample includes about 21,000 clones, with 80% to 90% observed a single time. About 6% of the sample rests with the top ten. The sample taken for sequencing was peripheral blood. The receptor set was obtained from a human donor in a cohort sampled during active COVID-19.

The V call is TRBV16, the J call TRBJ2-7; 7 positions agree with TRBD1. CDR1 KGHSY and CDR2 FQNENV come from the germline V gene. The CDR3 length is 15 residues. V gave up 2 bases and J gave up 5 bases; unmatched junction bases: 9. The CDR3 is CASSQGGQWVDEQYF. As DNA, the CDR3 is TGTGCCAGCAGCCAAGGGGGACAGTGGGTCGACGAGCAGTACTTC.

This chain joins TRBV2 and TRBJ2-7; 12 positions match TRBD2. From germline, CDR1 is SNHLY and CDR2 FYNNEI. Trimming took 3 bases from V and 4 from J; bases not matched to a gene: 1. CDR3 size: 14 residues. In nucleotides, the CDR3 is TGTGCCAGCAGTGAGACTAGCGGGAGTTACGAGCAGTACTTC. Protein product: CASSETSGSYEQYF. The full variable domain, its missing parts supplied by reference TRBV2 and TRBJ2-7, is EPEVTQTPSHQVTQMGQEVILRCVPISNHLYFYWYRQILGQKVEFLVSFYNNEISEKSEIFDDQFSVERPDGSNFTLKIRSTKLEDSAMYFCASSETSGSYEQYFGPGTRLTVT.

The chain has TRBV5-1 and TRBJ2-3; D ambiguous. There are 16 residues in the CDR3. Looked up from germline, CDR1 is SGHRS and CDR2 is YFSETQ. V lost 0 bases to trimming and J lost 0 bases, with 11 bases between them. CDR3 loop: CASSLVLAASTDTQYF. The CDR3 coding sequence is TGCGCCAGCAGCTTGGTATTAGCAGCTAGCACAGATACGCAGTATTTT. Drawing the rest from reference TRBV5-1 and TRBJ2-3, the complete variable domain is KAGVTQTPRYLIKTRGQQVTLSCSPISGHRSVSWYQQTPGQGLQFLFEYFSETQRNKGNFPGRFSGRQFSNSRSEMNVSTLELGDSALYLCASSLVLAASTDTQYFGPGTRLTVL.

The chain links TRBV28 to TRBJ1-1; 7 nucleotides match TRBD1. Germline V gene sequence: CDR1 MDHEN, CDR2 SYDVKM. This CDR3 comprises 18 residues. V lost 7 bases and J lost 0; bases outside the gene matches: 17. Written as DNA, the CDR3 is TGTGCCAGCACCTCAAAAGGGGGCGCAGAGCTAATGAACACTGAAGCTTTCTTT. As protein: CASTSKGGAELMNTEAFF.

The chain has TRBV7-2 and TRBJ2-1, with 8 nucleotides matching TRBD2. The J segment lost 3 bases and the V segment lost 3 bases, leaving 4 bases of the junction unmatched. This CDR3 is 15 amino acids long. Germline CDR1 is SGHTA and CDR2 is FQGNSA. DNA of the CDR3: TGTGCCAGCAGCTTTGGACTAGCAGGCTACAATGAGCAGTTCTTC. Its translation: CASSFGLAGYNEQFF.

The chain has TRBV7-6 and TRBJ2-1, with D possibly being TRBD2 (6 bases). V was clipped by 1 base and J by 8 bases, with 12 bases between them. The CDR3 loop spans 14 amino acids. From germline, CDR1 is SGHVS and CDR2 FNYEAQ. This CDR3 is CASSLEFSGHEQFF. The CDR3 nucleotides are TGTGCCAGCAGCTTAGAATTCAGCGGGCATGAGCAGTTCTTC.

CDR3 region: CAWSVNREETQYF. The CDR3 bases are TGTGCCTGGAGTGTAAACAGGGAAGAGACCCAGTACTTC. The rearrangement uses TRBV30 and TRBJ2-5; maybe TRBD1 (6 bases). The CDR3 extends over 13 amino acids. Trimming stripped 0 bases from V and 3 bases from J, with 8 bases between. Per germline, CDR1 GTSNPN and CDR2 SVGIG (reference sequence).

V and J are TRBV6-5 and TRBJ2-7; D unresolved. CDR3 length equals 13 residues. In germline, CDR1 is MNHEY, CDR2 SVGAGI. V lost 0 bases to trimming and J lost 6 bases, with 9 bases between them. Written as DNA, the CDR3 is TGTGCCAGCAGTTACTCGATTGGCCGCGAGCAGTACTTC. Protein: CASSYSIGREQYF.

V gene TRBV18 combines with J gene TRBJ2-7; possibly TRBD1 for D (5 bases). CDR3 length: 13 amino acids. Germline CDR1 reads KGHSH; CDR2 reads LQKENI. V lost 6 bases, J lost 4 bases, and 13 bases lay in between. The DNA of the CDR3 is TGTGCCAGCTCCCCTGACAGACTGTACGAGCAGTACTTC. Its translation: CASSPDRLYEQYF.

This sequence joins TRBV27 and TRBJ2-7; 9 nucleotides align to TRBD2. Per germline, CDR1 MNHEY and CDR2 SMNVEV (reference sequence). Trimming removed 3 bases from V and 6 bases from J; junction bases left unmatched: 6. This CDR3 has 14 residues. In DNA form, the CDR3 reads TGTGCCAGCAGTTTGGGCGGGAGGGCAATCGAGCAGTACTTC. Protein product: CASSLGGRAIEQYF.

The CDR3 protein is CAWSQGGEKLFF. The CDR3 DNA sequence: TGTGCCTGGAGTCAGGGTGGTGAAAAACTGTTTTTT. V usage is TRBV30 and J usage is TRBJ1-4, with a possible D match to TRBD1 (5 bases). The germline V gene encodes CDR1 GTSNPN and CDR2 SVGIG (reference sequence). The CDR3 has 12 amino acids. V lost 2 bases to trimming and J lost 7 bases, with 8 bases between them.

V is TRBV4-1 and J is TRBJ1-1; no firm D call. The CDR3 is 13 residues long. Per the germline V gene, CDR1 is MGHRA and CDR2 is YSYEKL. Trimming stripped 6 bases from V and 3 bases from J, with 11 bases between. The CDR3 is CASSTYEDTEAFF. In DNA, the CDR3 is TGCGCCAGCAGTACGTATGAGGACACTGAAGCTTTCTTT.

The rearrangement links TRBV2 to TRBJ1-4; 12 bases are a match to TRBD1. Per the germline V gene, CDR1 is SNHLY and CDR2 is FYNNEI. The CDR3 is 16 residues long. Unmatched junction bases numbered 9, after V lost 6 bases and J lost 7 bases. CDR3 sequence reads: CASRVSGTGGVEKLFF. As DNA, the CDR3 is TGTGCCAGCAGAGTTTCCGGGACAGGGGGCGTTGAAAAACTGTTTTTT. The complete variable domain, with remaining parts taken from reference TRBV2 and TRBJ1-4, reads EPEVTQTPSHQVTQMGQEVILRCVPISNHLYFYWYRQILGQKVEFLVSFYNNEISEKSEIFDDQFSVERPDGSNFTLKIRSTKLEDSAMYFCASRVSGTGGVEKLFFGSGTQLSVL.

The chain links TRBV6-5 to TRBJ2-5; 8 bases line up with TRBD1. The CDR3 covers 14 residues. V lost 2 bases and J lost 2; bases outside the gene matches: 1. Germline values: CDR1 MNHEY, CDR2 SVGAGI. CDR3 nucleotides: TGTGCCAGCAGTTACAACAGGGGGCAAGAGACCCAGTACTTC. It translates to CASSYNRGQETQYF.

For the CDR3, the DNA is TGTGCCAGCAGAGGACAGGGAACCAATCAGCCCCAGCATTTT. This sequence encodes CASRGQGTNQPQHF. The chain is built from TRBV28 and TRBJ1-5; 8 nucleotides align to TRBD1. There are 14 residues in the CDR3. The germline CDR1 and CDR2 sequences are MDHEN and SYDVKM. Germline trimming cut 6 bases from V and 3 bases from J; bases unmatched to any gene: 4.

The genes are TRBV30 and TRBJ2-7, with D perhaps TRBD2 (5 bases). From germline, CDR1 is GTSNPN and CDR2 SVGIG (reference sequence). CDR3 size: 11 residues. V shed 2 bases and J shed 6 bases, with 8 bases lying between them. In nucleotides, the CDR3 is TGTGCCTGGAGTCTACGGGGCGAGCAGTACTTC. Translated: CAWSLRGEQYF.

This clone was found once. The chain carries TRBV19 and TRBJ2-7; 10 nucleotides align to TRBD2. Germline values: CDR1 LNHDA, CDR2 SQIVND (reference sequence). With V trimmed by 3 bases and J by 1 base, 6 bases remained unmatched. The CDR3 runs 16 residues. CDR3 region: CASSIFSSGGSYEQYF. The CDR3 DNA reads TGTGCCAGTAGTATTTTTTCTAGCGGGGGATCCTACGAGCAGTACTTC.

The chain combines TRBV28 with TRBJ1-2; the D gene is possibly TRBD1 (5 bases). Looked up from germline, CDR1 is MDHEN and CDR2 is SYDVKM. This CDR3 spans 15 amino acids. The V end was cut by 5 bases, the J end by 1 base, with 14 bases between. The DNA of the CDR3 is TGTGCCAGCAGTCCATCGCCTCAGGGTAACTATGGCTACACCTTC. Translated: CASSPSPQGNYGYTF.

The chain has TRBV15 and TRBJ2-1; TRBD2 is a possible D gene (6 bases). In germline, CDR1 is LNHNV, CDR2 YYDKDF (reference sequence). Trimming stripped 2 bases from V and 6 bases from J, with 14 bases between. The CDR3 length is 15 residues. CDR3 region: CATSRPGLSSNEQFF. CDR3 coding DNA: TGTGCCACCAGCAGACCGGGACTTTCCAGCAATGAGCAGTTCTTC.

The CDR3 nucleotides read TGCGCCAGCAGCCAAGACAGAGCGGCTTCCTACGAGCAGTACTTC. Translated: CASSQDRAASYEQYF. V and J are TRBV4-1 and TRBJ2-7, with D perhaps matching TRBD2 (5 bases). The CDR3 spans 15 residues. Germline values: CDR1 MGHRA, CDR2 YSYEKL. The V gene lost 0 bases and the J gene lost 1 base, with 10 bases spanning the gap.

V usage is TRBV4-1 and J usage is TRBJ1-4; 7 bases map to TRBD1. There are 17 residues in the CDR3. Germline CDR1 is MGHRA and CDR2 is YSYEKL. Trimming cost V 4 bases and J 3 bases; bases outside gene matches: 11. The CDR3 reads CASSRRQGPAANEKLFF. DNA for the CDR3: TGCGCCAGCAGCCGGAGACAGGGACCGGCGGCTAATGAAAAACTGTTTTTT.

The chain is built from TRBV10-3 and TRBJ1-3, with 9 bases lining up with TRBD1. V shed 4 bases and J 2 bases; nucleotides not matched to a gene: 6. The V gene's germline CDR1 is ENHRY and CDR2 SYGVKD. This CDR3 has 16 amino acids. For the CDR3, the DNA is TGTGCCATCAGTGGACAGGGGGAGAAAACTGGAAACACCATATATTTT. This codes for CAISGQGEKTGNTIYF.

V usage is TRBV3-1 (or the pseudogene TRBV3-2) and J usage is TRBJ2-6; 14 positions match TRBD2. Germline V lookup: CDR1 LGHDT, CDR2 YNNKEL (reference sequence). The CDR3 totals 18 residues. The junction had 4 bases not matched to a gene; V was cut back by 4 bases and J by 2 bases. CDR3: CASSLTSGRATGANVLTF. CDR3 sequence (DNA): TGTGCCAGCAGCCTGACTAGCGGGAGGGCCACTGGGGCCAACGTCCTGACTTTC.

J is TRBJ2-1 and V is TRBV6-5; 9 bases fit TRBD1. The CDR3 consists of 15 residues. CDR1 is MNHEY, CDR2 SVGAGI, per germline. Trimming removed 6 bases from V and 5 bases from J; junction bases left unmatched: 8. CDR3 region: CASRKTGTGNNEQFF. The CDR3 nucleotides read TGTGCCAGCAGAAAGACCGGGACAGGGAACAATGAGCAGTTCTTC.